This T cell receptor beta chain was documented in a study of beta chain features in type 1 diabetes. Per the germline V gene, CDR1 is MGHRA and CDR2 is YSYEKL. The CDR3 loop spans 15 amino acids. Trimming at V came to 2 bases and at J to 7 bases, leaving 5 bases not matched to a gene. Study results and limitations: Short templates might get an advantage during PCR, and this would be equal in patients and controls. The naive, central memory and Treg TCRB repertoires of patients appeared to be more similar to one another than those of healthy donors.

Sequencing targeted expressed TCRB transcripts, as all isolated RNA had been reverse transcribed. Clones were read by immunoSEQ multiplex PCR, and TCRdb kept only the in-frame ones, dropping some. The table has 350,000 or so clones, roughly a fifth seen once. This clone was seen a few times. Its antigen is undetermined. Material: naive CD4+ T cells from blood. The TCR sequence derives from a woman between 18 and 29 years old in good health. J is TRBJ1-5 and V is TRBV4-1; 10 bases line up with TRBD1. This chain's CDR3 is CASSQPGQGNQPQHF. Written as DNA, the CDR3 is TGCGCCAGCAGCCAACCGGGACAGGGGAACCAGCCCCAGCATTTT.